Included here is one T cell receptor beta chain sequence, with context. The CDR3 covers 14 residues. Trimming cost V 1 base and J 0 bases, with 6 bases left between them. Germline V CDR1 and CDR2: LGHNA, YSLEER. The sample comes from a study of CD8+ T cells in alopecia areata. Following RNA extraction, reverse transcription yielded cDNA that acted as the sequencing template. Sequencing used immunoSEQ multiplex PCR; TCRdb keeps in-frame clones, though not all of them. The profile covers approximately 180,000 clones, with 60% appearing a single time and over 1% taken by the ten largest. As to treatment: oral pan-JAK inhibitor, 5-10 mg twice daily.

The rearrangement joins TRBV4-3 to TRBJ2-5; no definite D call. The sequence was collected from a human donor with alopecia areata. The sequencing here drew on CD4+ T cells sorted from blood, taken at week 24, from a patient treated with tofacitinib. The CDR3 DNA reads TGCGCCAGCAGCCAAGGGGCAAACCAAGAGACCCAGTACTTC. This encodes CASSQGANQETQYF.